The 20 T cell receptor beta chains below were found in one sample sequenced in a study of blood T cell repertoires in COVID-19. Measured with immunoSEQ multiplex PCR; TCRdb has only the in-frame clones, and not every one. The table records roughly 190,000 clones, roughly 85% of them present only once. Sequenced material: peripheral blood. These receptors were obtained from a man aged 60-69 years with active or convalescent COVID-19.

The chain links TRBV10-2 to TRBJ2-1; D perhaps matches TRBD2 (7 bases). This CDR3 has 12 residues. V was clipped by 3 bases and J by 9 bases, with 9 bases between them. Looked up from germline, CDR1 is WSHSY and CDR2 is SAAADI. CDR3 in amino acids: CASSDRGGEQFF. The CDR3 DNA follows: TGCGCCAGCAGTGATAGGGGGGGTGAGCAGTTCTTC.

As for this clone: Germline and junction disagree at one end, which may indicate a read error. CDR3 bases: TGTGTCAGCAGCCCACCGGGGACTGCGCGAGGAAACACCATATATTTT. It codes for CVSSPPGTARGNTIYF. This rearrangement joins TRBV7-9 to TRBJ1-3; a weak D match, TRBD1 (5 bases). The CDR3 is 16 amino acids. Looked up from germline, CDR1 is SEHNR and CDR2 is FQNEAQ (reference sequence).

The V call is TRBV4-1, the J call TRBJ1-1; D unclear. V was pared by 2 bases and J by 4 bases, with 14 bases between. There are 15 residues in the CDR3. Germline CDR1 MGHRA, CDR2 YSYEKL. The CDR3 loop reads CASSQSSLWSTEAFF. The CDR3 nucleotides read TGCGCCAGCAGCCAAAGCAGTTTGTGGAGCACTGAAGCTTTCTTT.

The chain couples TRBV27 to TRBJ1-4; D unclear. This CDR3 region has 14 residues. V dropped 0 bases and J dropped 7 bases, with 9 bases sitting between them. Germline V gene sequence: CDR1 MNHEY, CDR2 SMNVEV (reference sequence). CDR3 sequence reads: CASSLSGRGEKLFF. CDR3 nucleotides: TGTGCCAGCAGTTTATCGGGGAGAGGTGAAAAACTGTTTTTT.

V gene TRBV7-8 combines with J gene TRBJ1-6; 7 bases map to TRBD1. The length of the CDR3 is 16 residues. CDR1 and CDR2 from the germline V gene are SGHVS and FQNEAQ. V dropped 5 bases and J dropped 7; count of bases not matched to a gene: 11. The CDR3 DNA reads TGTGCCAGCAGCATCCGGACAGGCAAAACCAATTCACCCCTCCACTTT. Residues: CASSIRTGKTNSPLHF.

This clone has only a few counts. This CDR3 is CASSLNPGTGGSGNTIYF. CDR3 DNA: TGTGCCAGCAGCTTAAATCCGGGGACAGGGGGCTCTGGAAACACCATATATTTT. This rearrangement joins TRBV7-2 to TRBJ1-3; 11 bases line up with TRBD1. Germline loops: CDR1 SGHTA, CDR2 FQGNSA. The CDR3 has 18 amino acids. V lost 2 bases to trimming and J lost 0 bases; unmatched junction nucleotides: 6.

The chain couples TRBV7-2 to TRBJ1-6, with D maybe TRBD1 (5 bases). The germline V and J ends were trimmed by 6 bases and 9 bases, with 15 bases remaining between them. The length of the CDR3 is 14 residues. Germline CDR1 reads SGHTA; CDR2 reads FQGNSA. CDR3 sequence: CASRVGAGGSPLHF. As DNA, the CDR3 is TGTGCCAGCAGGGTAGGGGCCGGGGGTTCACCCCTCCACTTT.

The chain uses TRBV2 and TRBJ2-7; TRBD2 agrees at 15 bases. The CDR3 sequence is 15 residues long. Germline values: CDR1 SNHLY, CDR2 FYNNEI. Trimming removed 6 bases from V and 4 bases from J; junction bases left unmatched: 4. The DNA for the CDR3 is TGTGCCAGCAGGAGGACTAGCGGGGGGGCGTACGAGCAGTACTTC. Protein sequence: CASRRTSGGAYEQYF. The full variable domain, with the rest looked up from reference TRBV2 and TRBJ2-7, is EPEVTQTPSHQVTQMGQEVILRCVPISNHLYFYWYRQILGQKVEFLVSFYNNEISEKSEIFDDQFSVERPDGSNFTLKIRSTKLEDSAMYFCASRRTSGGAYEQYFGPGTRLTVT.

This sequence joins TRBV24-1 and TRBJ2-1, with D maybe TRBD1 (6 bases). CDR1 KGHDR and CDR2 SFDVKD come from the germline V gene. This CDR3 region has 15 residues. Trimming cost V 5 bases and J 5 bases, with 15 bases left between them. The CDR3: CATSGAAGADNEQFF. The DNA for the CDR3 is TGTGCCACCAGTGGGGCCGCAGGGGCTGACAATGAGCAGTTCTTC.

For the CDR3, the DNA is TGTGCCAGCAGGGGAGGCAGGAGCAATCAGCCCCAGCATTTT. Protein sequence: CASRGGRSNQPQHF. The chain carries TRBV28 and TRBJ1-5, with D hard to call. The CDR3 has 14 residues. From germline, CDR1 is MDHEN and CDR2 SYDVKM. Deletions cut 6 bases from V and 1 base from J, with 10 bases between.

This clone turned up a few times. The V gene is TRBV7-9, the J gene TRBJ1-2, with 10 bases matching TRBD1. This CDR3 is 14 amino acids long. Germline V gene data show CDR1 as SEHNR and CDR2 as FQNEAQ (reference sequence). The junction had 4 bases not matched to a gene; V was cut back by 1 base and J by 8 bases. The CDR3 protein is CASSLGTGGKGYTF. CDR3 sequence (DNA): TGTGCCAGCAGCTTAGGGACAGGGGGGAAAGGCTACACCTTC.

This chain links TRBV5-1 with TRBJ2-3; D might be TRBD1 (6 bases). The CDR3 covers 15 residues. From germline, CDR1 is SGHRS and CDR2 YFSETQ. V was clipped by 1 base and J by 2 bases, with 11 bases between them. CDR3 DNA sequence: TGCGCCAGCAGCTTGCGTGGGGGCAACACAGATACGCAGTATTTT. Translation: CASSLRGGNTDTQYF.

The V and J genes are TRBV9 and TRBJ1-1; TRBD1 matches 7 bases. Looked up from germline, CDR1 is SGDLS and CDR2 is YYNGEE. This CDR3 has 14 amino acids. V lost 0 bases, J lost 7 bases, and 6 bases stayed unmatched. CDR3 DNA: TGTGCCAGCAGCGTAGAACGACAGGGAATTGAAGCTTTCTTT. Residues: CASSVERQGIEAFF.

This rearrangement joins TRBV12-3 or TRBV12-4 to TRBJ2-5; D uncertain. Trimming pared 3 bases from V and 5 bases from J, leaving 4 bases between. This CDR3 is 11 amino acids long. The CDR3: CASSFAETQYF. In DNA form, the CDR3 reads TGTGCCAGCAGTTTCGCGGAGACCCAGTACTTC.

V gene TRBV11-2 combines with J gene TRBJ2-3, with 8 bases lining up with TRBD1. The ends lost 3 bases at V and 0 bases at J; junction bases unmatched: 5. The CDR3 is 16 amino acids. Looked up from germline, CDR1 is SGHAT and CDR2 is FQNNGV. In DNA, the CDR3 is TGTGCCAGCAGCTTCCCCGCAGGGGGCAGCACAGATACGCAGTATTTT. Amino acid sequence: CASSFPAGGSTDTQYF. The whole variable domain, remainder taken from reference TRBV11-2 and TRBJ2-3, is EAGVAQSPRYKIIEKRQSVAFWCNPISGHATLYWYQQILGQGPKLLIQFQNNGVVDDSQLPKDRFSAERLKGVDSTLKIQPAKLEDSAVYLCASSFPAGGSTDTQYFGPGTRLTVL.

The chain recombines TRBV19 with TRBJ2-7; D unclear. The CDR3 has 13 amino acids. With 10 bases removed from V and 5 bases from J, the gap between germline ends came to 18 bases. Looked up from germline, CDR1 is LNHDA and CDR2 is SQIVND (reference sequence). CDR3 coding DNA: TGTGCCACTGCAGAGAGGAGTCGCGACGAGCAGTACTTC. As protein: CATAERSRDEQYF.

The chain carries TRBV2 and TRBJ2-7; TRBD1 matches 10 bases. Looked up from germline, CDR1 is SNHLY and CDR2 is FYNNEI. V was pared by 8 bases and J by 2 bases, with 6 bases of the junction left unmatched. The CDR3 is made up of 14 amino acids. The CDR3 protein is CASLRDRGTYEQYF. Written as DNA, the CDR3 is TGTGCCAGCCTCCGGGACAGGGGAACCTACGAGCAGTACTTC.

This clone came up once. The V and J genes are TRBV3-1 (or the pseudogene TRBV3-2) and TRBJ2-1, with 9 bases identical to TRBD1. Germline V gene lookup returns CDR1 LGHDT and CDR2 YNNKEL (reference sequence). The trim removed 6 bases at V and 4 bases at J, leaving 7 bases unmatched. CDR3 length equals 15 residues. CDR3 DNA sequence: TGTGCCAGCAGGGCCGGACAGGGGCGATACAATGAGCAGTTCTTC. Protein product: CASRAGQGRYNEQFF.

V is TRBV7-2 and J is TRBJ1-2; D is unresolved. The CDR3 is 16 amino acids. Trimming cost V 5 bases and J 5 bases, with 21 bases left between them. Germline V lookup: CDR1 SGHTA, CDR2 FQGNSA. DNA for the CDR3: TGTGCCAGCAGCCCGCAAGGAGGTTGGGGAATTTATGGCTACACCTTC. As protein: CASSPQGGWGIYGYTF.

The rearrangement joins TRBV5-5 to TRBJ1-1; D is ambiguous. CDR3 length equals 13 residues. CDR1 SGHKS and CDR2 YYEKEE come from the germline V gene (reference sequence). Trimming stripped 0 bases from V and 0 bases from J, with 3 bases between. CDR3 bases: TGTGCCAGCAGCTTGGGAGTGAACACTGAAGCTTTCTTT. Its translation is CASSLGVNTEAFF.